This T cell receptor beta chain originates from a study of control samples from healthy donors and cancer patients (dated by TCRdb to 2019 to 2021). Points on this clone: Its antigen specificity is not known. Base qualities are not provided; no much larger clone lies one nucleotide away.

Libraries were constructed by the immunoSEQ multiplex PCR assay. The table was pulled from immuneACCESS by TCRdb, which kept in-frame rearrangements only. Such tables lose some clones; where checked, under half of the loss comes from unresolved V genes, and the rest has no known cause. This sample lists over 100,000 clones; approximately 91% were detected once. Roughly 3.2% of the sample belongs to the ten largest clones. Including cysteine and phenylalanine, the CDR3 has 13 amino acids. The retained sequence is limited to the CDR3, 39 bases, with the frame set at the first base. V gives up 3 bases and J gives up 1 base, and the segment between their germline ends measures 9 bases. The germline V gene (reference sequence) provides CDR1 GTSNPN and CDR2 SVGIG.

The sequence was obtained from a man aged 45 to 65 in good health. Source material: blood. The chain is encoded by TRBV30 joined to TRBJ1-1; no confident D gene assignment can be made. CDR3 region: CAWSTGGNTEAFF. The base sequence is TGTGCCTGGAGCACGGGAGGGAACACTGAAGCTTTCTTT.